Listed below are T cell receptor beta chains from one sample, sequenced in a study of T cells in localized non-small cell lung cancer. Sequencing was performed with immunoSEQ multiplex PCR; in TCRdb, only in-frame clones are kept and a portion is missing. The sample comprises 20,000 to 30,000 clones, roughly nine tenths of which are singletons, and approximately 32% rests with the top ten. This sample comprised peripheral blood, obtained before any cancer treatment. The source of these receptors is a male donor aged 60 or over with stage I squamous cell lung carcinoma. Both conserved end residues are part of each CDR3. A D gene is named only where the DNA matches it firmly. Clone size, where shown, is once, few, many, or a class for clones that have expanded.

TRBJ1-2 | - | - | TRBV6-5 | CASSEGRGYTF | TGTGCCAGCAGTGAAGGGCGGGGCTACACCTTC
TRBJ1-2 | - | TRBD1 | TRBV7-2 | CASLGQNLGGYTF | TGTGCCAGTCTGGGACAGAACCTCGGTGGCTACACCTTC
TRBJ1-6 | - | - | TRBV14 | CASSQHRFGQPSSYNSPLHF | TGTGCCAGCAGCCAACACCGCTTCGGACAGCCAAGCTCCTATAATTCACCCCTCCACTTT
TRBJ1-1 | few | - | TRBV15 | CATSRDPLGRGTEAFF | TGTGCCACCAGCAGAGATCCCCTGGGACGGGGCACTGAAGCTTTCTTT
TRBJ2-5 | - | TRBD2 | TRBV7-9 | CASSYGRTSFETQYF | TGTGCCAGCAGTTACGGGAGGACGAGTTTTGAGACCCAGTACTTC
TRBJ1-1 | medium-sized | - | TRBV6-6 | CASSPLEGEGTEAFF | TGTGCCAGCAGTCCACTGGAGGGGGAAGGCACTGAAGCTTTCTTT
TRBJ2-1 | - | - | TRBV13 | CASSHMDALASSEQFF | TGTGCCAGCAGCCATATGGACGCTCTGGCATCTAGTGAGCAGTTCTTC
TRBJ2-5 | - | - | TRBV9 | CASSVGGEETQYF | TGTGCCAGCAGCGTCGGGGGAGAAGAGACCCAGTACTTC
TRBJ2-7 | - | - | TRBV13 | CASSSRDSDYEQYF | TGTGCCAGCAGCTCCCGGGACTCGGACTACGAGCAGTACTTC
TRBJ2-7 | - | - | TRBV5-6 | CASSLEPYEQYF | TGTGCCAGCAGCTTGGAGCCCTACGAGCAGTACTTC
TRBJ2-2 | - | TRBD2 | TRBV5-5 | CASTGLAEYTGELFF | TGTGCCAGCACAGGACTAGCGGAGTACACCGGGGAGCTGTTTTTT
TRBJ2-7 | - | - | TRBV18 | CASSMDLAYEQYF | TGTGCCAGCTCGATGGACTTAGCCTACGAGCAGTACTTC
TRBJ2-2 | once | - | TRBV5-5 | CASKRGITNTGELFF | TGTGCCAGCAAGAGGGGAATCACTAACACCGGGGAGCTGTTTTTT
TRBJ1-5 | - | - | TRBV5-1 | CASSLEGGQPQHF | TGCGCCAGCAGCTTGGAGGGGGGTCAGCCCCAGCATTTT
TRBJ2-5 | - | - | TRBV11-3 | CASSLDLGETQYF | TGTGCCAGCAGCTTAGATCTGGGAGAGACCCAGTACTTC
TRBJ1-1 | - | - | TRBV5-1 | CASSLGQVETEAFF | TGCGCCAGCAGCTTAGGGCAGGTTGAAACTGAAGCTTTCTTT
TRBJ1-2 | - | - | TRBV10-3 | CAISLAGYGYTF | TGTGCCATCAGTCTTGCGGGCTATGGCTACACCTTC
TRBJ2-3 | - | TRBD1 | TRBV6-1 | CASSTRTGNVDTQYF | TGTGCCAGCAGTACGCGGACAGGGAATGTAGATACGCAGTATTTT
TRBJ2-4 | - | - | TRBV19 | CATQGGWINIQYF | TGTGCCACCCAAGGGGGGTGGATCAACATTCAGTACTTC
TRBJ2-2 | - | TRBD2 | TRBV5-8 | CASSFLAGTSGPTGELFF | TGTGCCAGCAGCTTTCTCGCCGGGACTAGCGGGCCCACCGGGGAGCTGTTTTTT
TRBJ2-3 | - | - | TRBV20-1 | CSGLTTDTQYF | TGCAGTGGGTTAACCACAGATACGCAGTATTTT
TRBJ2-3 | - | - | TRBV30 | CAWSPGVGTDTQYF | TGTGCCTGGAGTCCGGGTGTGGGCACAGATACGCAGTATTTT
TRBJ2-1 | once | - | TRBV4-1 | CASRGKGRSYNEQFF | TGCGCCAGCAGGGGTAAGGGGAGGTCCTACAATGAGCAGTTCTTC
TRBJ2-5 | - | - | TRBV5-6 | CASSSLQVQETQYF | TGTGCCAGCAGTTCATTACAGGTACAAGAGACCCAGTACTTC
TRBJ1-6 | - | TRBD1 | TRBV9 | CASSSRQGGSPLHF | TGTGCCAGCAGCTCCCGACAGGGGGGTTCACCCCTCCACTTT
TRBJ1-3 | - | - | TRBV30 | CAWSRSFQQGSGNTIYF | TGTGCCTGGAGTCGATCTTTCCAACAGGGCTCTGGAAACACCATATATTTT
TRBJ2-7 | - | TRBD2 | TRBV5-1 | CASSLRAPLGTSGGFSSYEQYF | TGCGCCAGCAGCTTGCGGGCTCCCTTAGGGACTAGCGGGGGCTTTAGCTCCTACGAGCAGTACTTC
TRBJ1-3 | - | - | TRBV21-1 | CASSEKGATGPSGNTIYF | TGTGCCAGCAGCGAAAAAGGGGCGACAGGGCCCTCTGGAAACACCATATATTTT
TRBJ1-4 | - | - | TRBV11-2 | CASSRTEKLFF | TGTGCCAGCAGCCGGACCGAAAAACTGTTTTTT
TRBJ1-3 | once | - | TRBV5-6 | CASSLGSGNTIYF | TGTGCCAGCAGCTTGGGCTCTGGAAACACCATATATTTT
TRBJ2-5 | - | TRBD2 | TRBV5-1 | CASSLLAGVKGETQYF | TGCGCCAGCAGCTTGCTGGCGGGGGTAAAGGGGGAGACCCAGTACTTC
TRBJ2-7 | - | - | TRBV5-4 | CASSLDFTEDYEQYF | TGTGCCAGCAGCTTGGACTTTACGGAAGACTACGAGCAGTACTTC
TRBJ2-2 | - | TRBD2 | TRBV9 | CASSVSRLPGRSGELFF | TGTGCCAGCAGCGTATCCCGACTGCCCGGGAGGTCCGGGGAGCTGTTTTTT
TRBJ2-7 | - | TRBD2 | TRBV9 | CASSVGLGLREQYF | TGTGCCAGCAGCGTAGGTCTGGGACTAAGAGAGCAGTACTTC
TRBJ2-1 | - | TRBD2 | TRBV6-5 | CASSLMPGLANHEQFF | TGTGCCAGCAGTTTAATGCCGGGACTAGCTAACCATGAGCAGTTCTTC
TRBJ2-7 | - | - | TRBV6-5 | CAIGDSYEQYF | TGTGCCATAGGGGACTCCTACGAGCAGTACTTC
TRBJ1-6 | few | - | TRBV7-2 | CASSLGAAGNSPLHF | TGTGCCAGCAGCTTGGGGGCCGCAGGGAATTCACCCCTCCACTTT
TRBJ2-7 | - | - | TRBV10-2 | CASSGRSVEQYF | TGCGCCAGCAGTGGGAGGAGCGTCGAGCAGTACTTC
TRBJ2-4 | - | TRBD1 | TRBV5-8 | CASSLQGTKNIQYF | TGTGCCAGCAGCCTACAGGGGACCAAAAACATTCAGTACTTC
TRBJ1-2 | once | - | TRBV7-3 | CASSLTNGYGYTF | TGTGCCAGCAGCTTAACGAACGGCTATGGCTACACCTTC
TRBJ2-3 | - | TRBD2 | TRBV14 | CASSPGLAGDIPTDTQYF | TGTGCCAGCAGCCCGGGACTAGCGGGGGATATACCCACAGATACGCAGTATTTT
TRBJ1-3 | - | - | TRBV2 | CASSEDRTGNTIYF | TGTGCCAGCAGTGAAGACCGAACTGGAAACACCATATATTTT
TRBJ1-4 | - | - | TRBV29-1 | CSVGLREKLFF | TGCAGCGTGGGCCTTCGGGAAAAACTGTTTTTT
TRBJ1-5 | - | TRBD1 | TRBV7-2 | CASSSRTGANQPQHF | TGTGCCAGCAGCTCCCGGACAGGGGCCAATCAGCCCCAGCATTTT
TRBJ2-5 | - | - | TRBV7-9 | CASRFSTSRQETQYF | TGTGCCAGCAGATTCTCAACTAGCAGGCAAGAGACCCAGTACTTC
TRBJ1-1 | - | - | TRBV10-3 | CAISEGVNTEAFF | TGTGCCATCAGTGAGGGGGTGAACACTGAAGCTTTCTTT
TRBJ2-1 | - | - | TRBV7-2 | CASSWDGGLNVNEQFF | TGTGCCAGCAGCTGGGACGGGGGCCTGAACGTGAATGAGCAGTTCTTC
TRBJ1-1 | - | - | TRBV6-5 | CASSYQDSTEAFF | TGTGCCAGCAGTTACCAGGACAGCACTGAAGCTTTCTTT
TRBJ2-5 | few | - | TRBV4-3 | CASSHGGTLRTQYF | TGCGCCAGCAGCCACGGAGGGACCCTTCGAACCCAGTACTTC
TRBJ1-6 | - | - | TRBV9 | CASSVETDNSPLHF | TGTGCCAGCAGCGTAGAGACGGATAATTCACCCCTCCACTTT
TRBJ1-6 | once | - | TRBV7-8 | CASSLEGQPYNSPLHF | TGTGCCAGCAGCTTAGAGGGCCAGCCATATAATTCACCCCTCCACTTT
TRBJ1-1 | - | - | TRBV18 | CASSPLMSGGDTEAFF | TGTGCCAGCTCACCACTTATGTCAGGAGGCGACACTGAAGCTTTCTTT
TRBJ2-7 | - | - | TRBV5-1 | CASSFLPSYEQYF | TGCGCCAGCAGCTTCCTTCCGAGCTACGAGCAGTACTTC
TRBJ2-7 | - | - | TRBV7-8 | CASSSGQIYEQYF | TGTGCCAGCAGCTCAGGACAGATTTACGAGCAGTACTTC
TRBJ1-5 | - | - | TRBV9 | CASSPRGIGEAQHF | TGTGCCAGCAGCCCCCGAGGGATCGGAGAAGCCCAGCATTTT
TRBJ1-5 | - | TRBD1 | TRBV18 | CASSPRHPGTGGVSNQPQHF | TGTGCCAGCTCCCCTAGGCACCCAGGGACAGGGGGAGTGAGCAATCAGCCCCAGCATTTT
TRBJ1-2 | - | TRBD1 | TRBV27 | CASRTGGRGYTF | TGTGCCAGCAGAACAGGGGGCCGGGGCTACACCTTC
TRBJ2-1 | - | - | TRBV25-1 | CASSEGTPTYNEQFF | TGTGCCAGCAGTGAAGGGACTCCTACCTACAATGAGCAGTTCTTC
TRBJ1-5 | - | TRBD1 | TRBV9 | CASSVEGTGSLQAQHF | TGTGCCAGCAGCGTAGAAGGGACAGGGTCCCTTCAGGCCCAGCATTTT
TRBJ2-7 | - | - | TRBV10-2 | CASSPGQGWTYEQYF | TGCGCCAGCAGCCCCGGGCAGGGGTGGACCTACGAGCAGTACTTC